Following are 19 T cell receptor beta chains from one sample sequenced in a study of early T cells in non-severe SARS-CoV-2 infection. TCRdb itself ran the 5' RACE reads through MiXCR, one entry per CDR3 protein. The table records tens of thousands of distinct CDR3 sequences, less than 8% of them present only once. The input for sequencing was whole blood, taken at baseline. These receptors were taken from an adult who was a healthcare worker with PCR-confirmed SARS-CoV-2 infection or an uninfected control (not recorded which).

This clonotype has at least ten counts. The genes are TRBV20-1 and TRBJ2-1; 10 nucleotides match TRBD2. Germline loops: CDR1 DFQATT, CDR2 SNEGSKA (reference sequence). CDR3 length: 13 residues. The junction had 6 bases not matched to a gene; V was cut back by 3 bases and J by 10 bases. The CDR3 coding sequence is TGCAGTGCTAGGAGCGGGAGGGCCGAGGAGCAGTTCTTC. Translation: CSARSGRAEEQFF.

The genes are TRBV7-9 and TRBJ1-2; the match to TRBD1 covers 7 bases. Per germline, CDR1 SEHNR and CDR2 FQNEAQ (reference sequence). V trimming: 0 bases; J trimming: 1 base; junction bases outside the gene matches: 5. CDR3 length: 16 residues. The CDR3 is CASSLAGQTYNYGYTF. CDR3 DNA: TGTGCCAGCAGCTTAGCGGGACAGACTTATAACTATGGCTACACCTTC.

V is TRBV28 and J is TRBJ2-2, with D tentatively TRBD2 (5 bases). The CDR3 length is 14 residues. The germline V gene has CDR1 MDHEN and CDR2 SYDVKM. The V end lost 7 bases, the J end lost 4 bases, and 13 bases lay between the germline ends. CDR3 DNA: TGTGCCAGCACTTCCGGGATCCTCACCGGGGAGCTGTTTTTT. This translates into CASTSGILTGELFF.

A few counts support this clonotype. This sequence joins TRBV6-2 or TRBV6-3 and TRBJ1-5; D is undetermined. CDR1 and CDR2 (germline): MNHEY, SVGEGT. CDR3 size: 13 residues. V was cut by 7 bases and J by 11 bases, with 18 bases left in between. CDR3 amino acids: CASTQSAGRAQHF. CDR3 nucleotide sequence: TGTGCCAGCACCCAATCCGCGGGCCGAGCCCAGCATTTT.

There are a few counts of this clonotype. The gene calls are TRBV29-1 and TRBJ2-1; TRBD1 might be the D (5 bases). The CDR3 consists of 14 residues. Deletions cut 6 bases from V and 4 bases from J, with 16 bases between. CDR1 is SQVTM and CDR2 is ANQGSEA in the germline V gene. CDR3 coding DNA: TGCAGCGTCGCCCGCTCAGGGTTTTACAATGAGCAGTTCTTC. It encodes CSVARSGFYNEQFF.

This clonotype was counted many times. This chain links TRBV29-1 with TRBJ1-1; the D gene is possibly TRBD1 (5 bases). Looked up from germline, CDR1 is SQVTM and CDR2 is ANQGSEA. Trimming took 6 bases from V and 3 from J, leaving 17 bases between them. This CDR3 spans 14 amino acids. For the CDR3, the DNA is TGCAGCGTCCAGGGACTTCGCAAGGACACTGAAGCTTTCTTT. Residues: CSVQGLRKDTEAFF.

This clonotype has just a few counts. The chain combines TRBV11-2 with TRBJ2-5; D is unclear. The germline gives CDR1 SGHAT, CDR2 FQNNGV. CDR3 length equals 14 residues. Trimming took off 6 bases at V and 0 bases at J, with 11 bases between the two ends. In DNA, the CDR3 is TGTGCCAGCAGGAGCCACTCGTACCAAGAGACCCAGTACTTC. This translates into CASRSHSYQETQYF.

In this sample, this clonotype turned up many times. This chain uses TRBV12-3 or TRBV12-4 with TRBJ1-5; 8 nucleotides match TRBD1. The CDR3 is made up of 15 amino acids. With 4 bases clipped from V and 1 base from J, the junction kept 3 bases outside the gene matches. The CDR3 loop is CASSYRGTSNQPQHF. CDR3 nucleotide sequence: TGTGCCAGCAGTTACAGGGGGACGAGCAATCAGCCCCAGCATTTT.

In this sample, this clonotype turned up many times. The CDR3 DNA reads TGTGCCAGCAGTCACCGGGACAGGGGCTACGAGCAGTACTTC. Encoded protein: CASSHRDRGYEQYF. The J gene is TRBJ2-7, the V gene TRBV28; 10 bases line up with TRBD1. Germline values: CDR1 MDHEN, CDR2 SYDVKM. This CDR3 contains 14 residues. V shed 5 bases and J 3 bases; nucleotides not matched to a gene: 4.

This clonotype was observed a handful of times. The V and J genes are TRBV12-3 or TRBV12-4 and TRBJ1-4; D is ambiguous. V dropped 7 bases and J dropped 10 bases, with 13 bases sitting between them. The CDR3 extends over 12 amino acids. The DNA for the CDR3 is TGTGCCAGCACCTCTTCGGAGGGAAAACTGTTTTTT. Translating it yields CASTSSEGKLFF.

This chain links TRBV7-8 with TRBJ2-7; D is unresolved. V lost 1 base and J 2 bases, leaving 9 bases between the germline ends. CDR1 and CDR2 (germline): SGHVS, FQNEAQ. This CDR3 has 14 amino acids. CDR3 amino acids: CASSLEGPPYEQYF. For the CDR3, the DNA is TGTGCCAGCAGCTTAGAAGGCCCTCCCTACGAGCAGTACTTC.

The CDR3 loop is CASSLARTSGSSYNEQFF. As DNA, the CDR3 is TGCGCCAGCAGCTTGGCCCGGACTAGCGGGAGCTCCTACAATGAGCAGTTCTTC. The rearrangement uses TRBV5-1 and TRBJ2-1, with TRBD2 matching 13 bases. The CDR3 spans 18 residues. V lost 0 bases and J lost 0; bases outside the gene matches: 3. From germline, CDR1 is SGHRS and CDR2 YFSETQ.

This clonotype was picked up many times. This chain links TRBV12-3 or TRBV12-4 with TRBJ2-5, with 11 bases identical to TRBD2. CDR3 length equals 13 residues. V lost 9 bases, J lost 6 bases, and 6 bases stayed unmatched. The DNA of the CDR3 is TGTGCCAGTGGGACTAGCGGCACGCAGACCCAGTACTTC. This encodes CASGTSGTQTQYF.

This clonotype was counted many times. The V and J genes are TRBV12-3 or TRBV12-4 and TRBJ1-2; D is undetermined. CDR3 length: 11 amino acids. The V end was cut by 4 bases, the J end by 4 bases, with 4 bases between. The CDR3 DNA reads as TGTGCCAGCAGTTCAACCTATGGCTACACCTTC. This encodes CASSSTYGYTF.

This clonotype was recorded many times. This sequence joins TRBV2 and TRBJ2-7; the D is unclear. Germline CDR1 is SNHLY and CDR2 is FYNNEI. Trimming cost V 6 bases and J 5 bases, with 23 bases left between them. This CDR3 is 16 amino acids long. As DNA, the CDR3 is TGTGCCAGCAGAATCTCTCTAAGCAGTTCCTACGACGAGCAGTACTTC. This encodes CASRISLSSSYDEQYF.

The table lists this clonotype with a few counts. V and J are TRBV21-1 and TRBJ2-1; TRBD1 is the table's D call, not checked against the DNA. TRBV21-1 is a recognized pseudogene. CDR3 length equals 12 residues. This CDR3 is CASSQALSEQFF. The CDR3 DNA reads TGTGCCAGCAGCCAAGCCCTGTCCGAGCAGTTCTTC.

Many counts were recorded for this clonotype. The rearrangement joins TRBV27 to TRBJ2-7; 11 bases map to TRBD2. Per germline, CDR1 MNHEY and CDR2 SMNVEV (reference sequence). There are 16 residues in the CDR3. V dropped 5 bases and J dropped 0; count of bases not matched to a gene: 6. The CDR3 reads CASSPLTSGSSYEQYF. Written as DNA, the CDR3 is TGTGCCAGCAGTCCCCTCACTAGCGGGAGCTCCTACGAGCAGTACTTC.

The chain couples TRBV4-1 to TRBJ2-1; D not resolved. V was shortened by 0 bases and J by 5 bases, with 14 bases between the two germline ends. The CDR3 extends over 16 amino acids. In germline, CDR1 is MGHRA, CDR2 YSYEKL. The CDR3 DNA reads as TGCGCCAGCAGCCAAGATTATACCGGACGTAACAATGAGCAGTTCTTC. Encoded protein: CASSQDYTGRNNEQFF.

This clonotype occurred many times. The chain uses TRBV30 and TRBJ1-1; D not certain. This CDR3 region has 14 residues. Trimming left V 0 bases short and J 0 bases short, with 8 bases between. In germline, CDR1 is GTSNPN, CDR2 SVGIG (reference sequence). CDR3 DNA: TGTGCCTGGAGTGTTCCGAGCATGAACACTGAAGCTTTCTTT. Translated, it gives CAWSVPSMNTEAFF.